The clone carrying this TCR beta chain was observed a single time. Its antigen remains unknown. The data are from a study of blood T cells in healthy people across ages. The germline V gene has CDR1 DFQATT and CDR2 SNEGSKA (reference sequence). CDR3 length: 13 amino acids. Findings of the study overall: Long-lived donors had more naive CD4+ cells and higher diversity than aged donors.

A J-beta primer mix and a sample-barcoded 5' primer were used in a second PCR of about 7 to 12 cycles. Each of the cDNA molecules was tagged by a template-switch adaptor with 12 random nucleotides. TCRdb re-called the 5' RACE reads through MiXCR, storing one row per CDR3 protein. Of roughly 860,000 distinct CDR3 sequences detected, about 59% appear once; the ten largest clones hold roughly a quarter. V is TRBV20-1 and J is TRBJ2-1, with 7 bases aligning to TRBD1. TRBJ2-7 explains the end of the DNA better; the J call may be wrong. Sequencing was performed on blood. The receptor was derived from a man aged 25-45 years in good health. The CDR3 spells CSANRGTYNEQYF. CDR3 nucleotides: TGCAGTGCTAACAGGGGCACCTACAATGAGCAGTACTTC.